This T cell receptor beta chain is from a study of blood T cell repertoires in COVID-19. V lost 6 bases and J 1 base, leaving 9 bases between the germline ends. CDR1 MGHRA and CDR2 YSYEKL come from the germline V gene. This CDR3 spans 13 amino acids. Generated by immunoSEQ multiplex PCR, the TCRdb table keeps only in-frame clones and is missing some. Counted here are 350,000 to 400,000 clones, 88% occurring once; the ten biggest clones make up over 0.9%. The receptor comes from a woman in her thirties with acute COVID-19. This chain uses TRBV4-1 with TRBJ1-1, with TRBD1 as a possible D gene (5 bases). The sample taken for sequencing was PBMCs or T cells enriched from blood (not recorded which). CDR3 bases: TGCGCCAGCAGGAACAGGCCGAACACTGAAGCTTTCTTT. Encoded protein: CASRNRPNTEAFF.